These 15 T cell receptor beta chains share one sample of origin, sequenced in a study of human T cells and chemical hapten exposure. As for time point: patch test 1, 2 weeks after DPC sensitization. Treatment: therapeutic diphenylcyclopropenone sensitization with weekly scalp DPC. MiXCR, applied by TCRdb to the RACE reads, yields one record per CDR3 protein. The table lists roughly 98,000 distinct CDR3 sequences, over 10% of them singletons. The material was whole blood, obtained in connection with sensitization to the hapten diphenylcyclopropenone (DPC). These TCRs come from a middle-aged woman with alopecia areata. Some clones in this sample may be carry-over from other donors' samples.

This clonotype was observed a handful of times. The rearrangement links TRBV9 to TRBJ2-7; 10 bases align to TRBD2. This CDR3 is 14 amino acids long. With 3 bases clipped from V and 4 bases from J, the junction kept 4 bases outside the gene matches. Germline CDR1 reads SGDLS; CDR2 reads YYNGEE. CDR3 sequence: CASSAGTSAYEQYF. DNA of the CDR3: TGTGCCAGCAGCGCCGGGACTAGCGCTTACGAGCAGTACTTC. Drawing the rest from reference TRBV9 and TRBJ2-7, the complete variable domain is DSGVTQTPKHLITATGQRVTLRCSPRSGDLSVYWYQQSLDQGLQFLIQYYNGEERAKGNILERFSAQQFPDLHSELNLSSLELGDSALYFCASSAGTSAYEQYFGPGTRLTVT.

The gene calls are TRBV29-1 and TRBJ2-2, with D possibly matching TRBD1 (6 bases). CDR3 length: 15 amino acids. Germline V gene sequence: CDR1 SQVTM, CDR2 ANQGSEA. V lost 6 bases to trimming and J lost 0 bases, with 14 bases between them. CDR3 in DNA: TGCAGCGTCCTACGACAGGATACGAACACCGGGGAGCTGTTTTTT. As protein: CSVLRQDTNTGELFF.

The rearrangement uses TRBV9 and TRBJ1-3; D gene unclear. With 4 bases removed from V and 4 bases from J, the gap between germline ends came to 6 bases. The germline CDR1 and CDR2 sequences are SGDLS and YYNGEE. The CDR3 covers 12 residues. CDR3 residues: CASSTPGNTIYF. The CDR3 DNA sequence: TGTGCCAGCAGCACCCCCGGAAACACCATATATTTT.

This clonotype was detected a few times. The CDR3 DNA is TGTGCCAGCAGTCGGGGCGGGAGTCGGTCCCGGGAGCAGTACTTC. Translation: CASSRGGSRSREQYF. The V call is TRBV28, the J call TRBJ2-7, with 7 bases fitting TRBD2. The germline V gene encodes CDR1 MDHEN and CDR2 SYDVKM. The CDR3 length is 15 residues. With 5 bases clipped from V and 7 bases from J, the junction kept 14 bases outside the gene matches. Supplemented by reference TRBV28 and TRBJ2-7, the full variable domain reads DVKVTQSSRYLVKRTGEKVFLECVQDMDHENMFWYRQDPGLGLRLIYFSYDVKMKEKGDIPEGYSVSREKKERFSLILESASTNQTSMYLCASSRGGSRSREQYFGPGTRLTVT.

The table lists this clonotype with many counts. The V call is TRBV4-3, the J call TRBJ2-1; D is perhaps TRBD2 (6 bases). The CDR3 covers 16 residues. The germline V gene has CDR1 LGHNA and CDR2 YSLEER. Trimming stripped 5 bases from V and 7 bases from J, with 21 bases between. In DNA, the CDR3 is TGCGCCAGCAGCGAAAATCTAGCGCGGTCAAAAAATGAGCAGTTCTTC. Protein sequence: CASSENLARSKNEQFF.

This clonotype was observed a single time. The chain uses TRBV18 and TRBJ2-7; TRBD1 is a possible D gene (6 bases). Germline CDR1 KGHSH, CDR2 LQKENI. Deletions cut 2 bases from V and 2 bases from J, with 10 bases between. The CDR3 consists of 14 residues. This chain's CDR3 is CASSPGGGPYEQYF. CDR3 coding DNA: TGTGCCAGCTCACCAGGGGGCGGCCCCTACGAGCAGTACTTC.

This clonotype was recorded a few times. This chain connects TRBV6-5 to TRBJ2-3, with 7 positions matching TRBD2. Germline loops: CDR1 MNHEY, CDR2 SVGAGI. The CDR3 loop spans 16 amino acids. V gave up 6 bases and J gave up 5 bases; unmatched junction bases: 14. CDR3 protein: CASRMGFGAGEDTQYF. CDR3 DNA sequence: TGTGCCAGCAGGATGGGTTTTGGGGCGGGGGAAGATACGCAGTATTTT.

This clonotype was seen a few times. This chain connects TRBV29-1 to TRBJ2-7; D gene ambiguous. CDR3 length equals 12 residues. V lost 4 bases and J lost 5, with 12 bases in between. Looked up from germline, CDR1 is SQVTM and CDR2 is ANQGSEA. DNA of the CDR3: TGCAGCGTTGTCAGGCCAAGCCACGAGCAGTACTTC. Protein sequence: CSVVRPSHEQYF.

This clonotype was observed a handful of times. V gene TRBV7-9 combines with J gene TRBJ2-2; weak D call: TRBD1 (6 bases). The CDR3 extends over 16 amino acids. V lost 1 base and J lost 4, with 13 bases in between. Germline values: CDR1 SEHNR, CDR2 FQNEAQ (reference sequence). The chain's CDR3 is CASSLGRTAVTGELFF. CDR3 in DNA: TGTGCCAGCAGCTTAGGGAGGACAGCAGTCACCGGGGAGCTGTTTTTT. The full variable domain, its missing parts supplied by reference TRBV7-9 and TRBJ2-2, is DTGVSQNPRHKITKRGQNVTFRCDPISEHNRLYWYRQTLGQGPEFLTYFQNEAQLEKSRLLSDRFSAERPKGSFSTLEIQRTEQGDSAMYLCASSLGRTAVTGELFFGEGSRLTVL.

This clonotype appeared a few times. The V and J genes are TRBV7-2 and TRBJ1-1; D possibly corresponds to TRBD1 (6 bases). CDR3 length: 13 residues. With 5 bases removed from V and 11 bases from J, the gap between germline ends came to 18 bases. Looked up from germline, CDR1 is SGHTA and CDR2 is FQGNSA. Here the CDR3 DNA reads TGTGCCAGCAGCCGCCAATACGGGCAGGGGGCTTTCTTT. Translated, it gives CASSRQYGQGAFF.

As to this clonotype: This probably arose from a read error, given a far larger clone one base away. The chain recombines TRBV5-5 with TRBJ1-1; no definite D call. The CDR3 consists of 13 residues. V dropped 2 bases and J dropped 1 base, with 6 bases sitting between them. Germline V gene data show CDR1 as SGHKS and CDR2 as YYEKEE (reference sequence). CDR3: CASSLQRNTEAFF. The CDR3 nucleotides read TGTGCCAGCAGCTTACAGCGGAACACTGAAGCTTTCTTT.

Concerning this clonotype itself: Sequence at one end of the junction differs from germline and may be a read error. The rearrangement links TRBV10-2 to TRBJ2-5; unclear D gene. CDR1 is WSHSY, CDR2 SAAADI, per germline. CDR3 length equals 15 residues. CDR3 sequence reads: CANSEAARAIETQYF. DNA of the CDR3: TGCGCCAACAGTGAGGCAGCCCGGGCGATCGAGACCCAGTACTTC.

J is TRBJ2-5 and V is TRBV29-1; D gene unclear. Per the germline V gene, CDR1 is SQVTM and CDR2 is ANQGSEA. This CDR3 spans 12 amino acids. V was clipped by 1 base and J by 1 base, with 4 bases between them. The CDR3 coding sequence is TGCAGCGTTGAAGGCGTCCAAGAGACCCAGTACTTC. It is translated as CSVEGVQETQYF.

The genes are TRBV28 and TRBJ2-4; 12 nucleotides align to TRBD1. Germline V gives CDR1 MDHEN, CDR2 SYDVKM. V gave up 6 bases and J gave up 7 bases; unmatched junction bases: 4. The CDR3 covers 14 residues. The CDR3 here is CASSSGTGGNIQYF. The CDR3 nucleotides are TGTGCCAGCAGCTCCGGGACAGGGGGCAACATTCAGTACTTC.

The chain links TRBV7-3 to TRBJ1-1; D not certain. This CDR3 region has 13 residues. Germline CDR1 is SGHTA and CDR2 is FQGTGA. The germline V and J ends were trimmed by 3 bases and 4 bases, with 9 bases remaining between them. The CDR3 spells CASSFSGSTEAFF. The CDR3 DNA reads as TGTGCCAGCAGCTTCTCGGGTAGCACTGAAGCTTTCTTT.